The 15 T cell receptor beta chains reported below all come from one sample, sequenced in a study of tumor-infiltrating lymphocytes in primary liver carcinoma. Co-extraction of RNA and DNA was performed on about 18-30 mg of unsorted bulk tissue. TCR beta cDNA came from about 500 ng total RNA, primed with a constant-region primer. Three rounds of nested multiplex PCR with slightly modified ARM-PCR produced TCR beta libraries. Running 9 to 11 cycles apiece, the first two PCR rounds relied on TRBV1-TRBV30 forward primers together with a C-beta reverse primer. MiXCR, run by TCRdb on the multiplex PCR reads, gives a single entry per CDR3 protein. The sample lists approximately 110,000 distinct CDR3 sequences, around two thirds occurring once. The sample consisted of liver tumor tissue from sampling region 1. The subset here: tumor region T1, superior pole. All receptors derive from a woman aged 60-75 years with primary liver carcinoma and hepatitis B virus infection.

Points on this clonotype: The junction differs from germline at one of its ends, possibly a read error. This chain connects TRBV12-3 or TRBV12-4 to TRBJ2-5; tentative D call: TRBD1 (6 bases). The CDR3 loop spans 16 amino acids. The CDR3 nucleotides are TGTGCCAGCAGTACCCGGGACACGACGGCTCAAGAGACCCAGTATTTC. This codes for CASSTRDTTAQETQYF.

Concerning this clonotype itself: Possible read error: a much larger clone is one base away. This sequence joins TRBV29-1 and TRBJ1-2, with no clear D. The V gene's germline CDR1 is SQVTM and CDR2 ANQGSEA. This CDR3 region has 15 residues. V shed 2 bases and J shed 0 bases, with 13 bases lying between them. DNA of the CDR3: TGCAGCGTTGAAAATCGAGAGGAAGCTAACTATGGCTACACCTTC. It translates to CSVENREEANYGYTF. The variable domain in full, completed from reference TRBV29-1 and TRBJ1-2, reads SAVISQKPSRDICQRGTSLTIQCQVDSQVTMMFWYRQQPGQSLTLIATANQGSEATYESGFVIDKFPISRPNLTFSTLTVSNMSPEDSSIYLCSVENREEANYGYTFGSGTRLTVV.

This chain joins TRBV20-1 and TRBJ1-5, with 8 positions matching TRBD1. The length of the CDR3 is 13 residues. V lost 4 bases to trimming and J lost 6 bases; unmatched junction nucleotides: 5. The germline V gene encodes CDR1 DFQATT and CDR2 SNEGSKA (reference sequence). This CDR3 is CSAKDRGGQPQHF. As DNA, the CDR3 is TGCAGTGCTAAAGACAGGGGTGGTCAGCCCCAGCATTTT.

This clonotype appeared a few times. The rearrangement joins TRBV7-9 to TRBJ2-5; D may be TRBD2 (5 bases). This CDR3 is 13 amino acids long. CDR1 and CDR2 from the germline V gene are SEHNR and FQNEAQ (reference sequence). V lost 3 bases to trimming and J lost 5 bases, with 10 bases between them. CDR3 protein: CASSFSSGETQYF. As DNA, the CDR3 is TGTGCCAGCAGCTTCTCGTCGGGGGAGACCCAGTACTTC.

Concerning this clonotype itself: With a much larger clone just one base away, this may be a read error. The J gene is TRBJ2-2, the V gene TRBV29-1; perhaps D is TRBD1 or TRBD2 (7 bases each). The CDR3 extends over 12 amino acids. The germline V gene encodes CDR1 SQVTM and CDR2 ANQGSEA. CDR3 region: CSVRLAQGELLF. CDR3 coding DNA: TGCAGCGTTCGACTAGCCCAGGGGGAGCTGCTTTTT.

The CDR3 DNA reads as TGTGCCAGCAGTACAAAGAGGGGTACCACAAGCAATCAGCCCCAGCATTTT. Protein sequence: CASSTKRGTTSNQPQHF. The V call is TRBV6-6, the J call TRBJ1-5; the D gene is possibly TRBD1 (5 bases). Germline V gives CDR1 MNHNY, CDR2 SVGAGI (reference sequence). Trimming removed 5 bases from V and 1 base from J, with 18 bases in between. This CDR3 is 17 amino acids long.

The table lists this clonotype with a count of one. Given a much more abundant clone one base away, this may be a read error. This chain links TRBV12-3 or TRBV12-4 with TRBJ1-1, with D possibly being TRBD1 (6 bases). Trimming shortened V by 2 bases and J by 11 bases, and 12 bases separated the two germline ends. This CDR3 is built from 12 residues. The CDR3 loop reads CASSLPGGRAFF. Written as DNA, the CDR3 is TGTGCCAGCAGTTTACCGGGGGGCAGGGCTTTCTTT.

In the case of this clonotype: A single base separates this from a much larger clone, so it may be a read error. In DNA, the CDR3 is TGTGCCAGCAGAGCGTGGGACAGGGGTAATCAGCCCCAGCTTTTT. This translates into CASRAWDRGNQPQLF. This sequence joins TRBV6-6 and TRBJ1-5; 10 bases are a match to TRBD1. CDR1 and CDR2 (germline): MNHNY, SVGAGI (reference sequence). The CDR3 loop spans 15 amino acids.

Details on this clonotype: One base away lies a much larger clone, so this may be a sequencing read error. This chain connects TRBV6-2 or TRBV6-3 to TRBJ2-3; D is uncertain. Trimming shortened V by 2 bases and J by 5 bases, and 8 bases separated the two germline ends. This CDR3 region has 13 residues. The germline V gene has CDR1 MNHEY and CDR2 SVGEGT. The CDR3, as DNA: TGTGCCAGCAGTTACGACGGCATAGATACGCAGTATTTT. Its translation is CASSYDGIDTQYF.

Regarding this clonotype: A clone one base away is much larger, so this may be a read error. The chain is built from TRBV5-1 and TRBJ1-1; D remains ambiguous. V was cut by 7 bases and J by 1 base, with 11 bases left in between. The V gene's germline CDR1 is SGHRS and CDR2 YFSETQ. The CDR3 totals 13 residues. CDR3 bases: TGCGCCAGCGGCCCGGCGGGGAACACTGAAGCTTTCTTT. This translates into CASGPAGNTEAFF.

This clonotype appeared once. Given a much more abundant clone one base away, this may be a read error. The rearrangement links TRBV6-2 or TRBV6-3 to TRBJ2-7, with D unclear. The CDR3 length is 12 residues. The V end lost 5 bases, the J end lost 12 bases, and 17 bases lay between the germline ends. Looked up from germline, CDR1 is MNHEY and CDR2 is SVGEGT. This CDR3 reads CASSQTPEFLYF. The CDR3 DNA sequence: TGTGCCAGCAGTCAGACCCCAGAGTTTCTGTACTTC.

As concerns this clonotype: Given a much more abundant clone one base away, this may be a read error. The chain is built from TRBV6-4 and TRBJ2-2; D remains ambiguous. Germline lookup yields CDR1 MRHNA and CDR2 SNTAGT. The CDR3 is 13 residues long. The CDR3 bases are TGTGCCTGCAGCCCCGGTGCCACCGGGGAGCTGTTTTTT. Translation: CACSPGATGELFF.

This clonotype appeared many times. The V and J genes are TRBV11-3 and TRBJ2-3; TRBD2 aligns across 9 bases. CDR1 SGHNT and CDR2 YENEEA come from the germline V gene. The CDR3 loop spans 18 amino acids. J gave up 0 bases and V 5 bases, and 12 bases lay outside the gene matches. The DNA for the CDR3 is TGTGCCAGCAGCCGTTGGGTAGCGGGAGAAGATAGCACAGATACGCAGTATTTT. It encodes CASSRWVAGEDSTDTQYF.

This clonotype was seen ten or more times. The rearrangement links TRBV5-1 to TRBJ2-3; 8 nucleotides line up with TRBD1. Germline assignment: CDR1 SGHRS and CDR2 YFSETQ. J lost 3 bases, V lost 0 bases, and 6 bases had no gene match. The CDR3 spans 16 residues. In DNA, the CDR3 is TGCGCCAGCAGCTTGGCCGTTGACAGGGGTACAGATACGCAGTATTTT. Amino acids: CASSLAVDRGTDTQYF.

As concerns this clonotype: This clone may be a read error of a much larger clone one base away. The rearrangement uses TRBV29-1 and TRBJ2-1, with 8 bases matching TRBD2. CDR1 is SQVTM, CDR2 ANQGSEA, per germline. The CDR3 is 12 residues long. In nucleotides, the CDR3 is TGCAGCGTTGCCCGGGGGGGGTATGAGCAGTCCTTC. Encoded protein: CSVARGGYEQSF.